A selection of T cell receptor beta chains follows, all from one sample in a study of shared clonotypes between healthy human individuals. Assay: immunoSEQ multiplex PCR; the TCRdb copy retains only in-frame clones and omits some. The sample has 2 million to 2.5 million clones; around 95% are singletons. The sample was naive CD4+ T cells sorted from blood. The receptors here all came from a man aged 18 to 30 in good health. CDR3s include the opening cysteine and the closing phenylalanine or tryptophan.

V gene	J gene	CDR3 protein
TRBV5-1	TRBJ2-5	CASSEGQGAQETQYF
TRBV4-1	TRBJ1-1	CASSQTANWLLNTEAFF
TRBV28	TRBJ2-7	CASTAPGQVFYEQYF
TRBV5-1	TRBJ2-5	CASSPGYSGGTNQETQYF
TRBV5-6	TRBJ1-1	CASSLEVKRRGTEAFF
TRBV29-1	TRBJ1-2	CSVSDRVNQRYTF
TRBV2	TRBJ2-2	CASSLGLAGGNTGELFF
TRBV10-3	TRBJ1-2	CAISEFANYGYTF
TRBV4-1	TRBJ2-2	CASSRTGSLLGELFF
TRBV11-2	TRBJ2-2	CASSLVSVNTGELFF
TRBV19	TRBJ1-4	CASSLKQGSAEKLFF
TRBV5-1	TRBJ2-7	CASSLGGTGPYEQYF
TRBV28	TRBJ1-5	CAKGWHNSNQPQHF
TRBV7-8	TRBJ1-5	CASSSRVLGSNQPQHF
TRBV29-1	TRBJ1-5	CSVAQGTGGNQPQHF
TRBV6-5	TRBJ2-7	CASSSRTGGHEQYF
TRBV28	TRBJ1-4	CASSLWQPNEKLFF
TRBV6-6	TRBJ1-5	CASSAPGGNQPQHF
TRBV7-2	TRBJ1-3	CASSVRQGSTNTIYF
TRBV2	TRBJ2-1	CASSRTGGGGHEQFF
TRBV5-1	TRBJ2-7	CASSRDSYEQYF
TRBV28	TRBJ2-7	CASNPGQIIYEQYF
TRBV5-4	TRBJ2-3	CASSGTGGWSTDTQYF
TRBV11-2	TRBJ2-7	CASRGLSGYEQYF
TRBV7-6	TRBJ2-5	CASSLARGGARETQYF
TRBV5-1	TRBJ1-6	CASSLEGQGLRSYNSPLHF
TRBV5-1	TRBJ1-1	CASSLSGGNTEAFF
TRBV6-5	TRBJ2-7	CATLGSRYEQYF
TRBV10-3	TRBJ1-1	CAISTGMNTEAFF
TRBV11-2	TRBJ1-2	CASSLPGRKSGYTF
TRBV11-2	TRBJ1-4	CASSFKGGRSEKLFF
TRBV2	TRBJ1-4	CASSIDWTQSF
TRBV27	TRBJ2-7	CASSLEGASFPYEQYF
TRBV11-2	TRBJ2-1	CASSPREGAGYNEQFF
TRBV2	TRBJ2-3	CASISGVSTDTQYF
TRBV2	TRBJ1-1	CASSEVWENTEAFF
TRBV7-9	TRBJ1-2	CASSLVGYGYTF
TRBV29-1	TRBJ2-3	CSVDHLESRTDTQYF
TRBV6-5	TRBJ2-7	CASSYSGTVGYEQYF
TRBV4-3	TRBJ1-3	CASSQRAPGTGPNTIYF
TRBV7-2	TRBJ2-7	CASSFPPVGEQYF
TRBV29-1	TRBJ2-2	CSVDGGANTGELFF
TRBV25-1	TRBJ1-6	CASSDVDGTLNSPLHF
TRBV7-8	TRBJ2-7	CASSLNQAGLSYEQYF
TRBV5-8	TRBJ2-7	CASSLHLGTSGSYEQYF
TRBV4-3	TRBJ1-3	CASSQAGQGNTIYF
TRBV9	TRBJ1-2	CATVYGYTF
TRBV14	TRBJ2-7	CASSHGVRPYEQYF
TRBV10-3	TRBJ2-2	CAISVVSSPSGELFF
TRBV6-1	TRBJ1-5	CASSETRGIQPQHF